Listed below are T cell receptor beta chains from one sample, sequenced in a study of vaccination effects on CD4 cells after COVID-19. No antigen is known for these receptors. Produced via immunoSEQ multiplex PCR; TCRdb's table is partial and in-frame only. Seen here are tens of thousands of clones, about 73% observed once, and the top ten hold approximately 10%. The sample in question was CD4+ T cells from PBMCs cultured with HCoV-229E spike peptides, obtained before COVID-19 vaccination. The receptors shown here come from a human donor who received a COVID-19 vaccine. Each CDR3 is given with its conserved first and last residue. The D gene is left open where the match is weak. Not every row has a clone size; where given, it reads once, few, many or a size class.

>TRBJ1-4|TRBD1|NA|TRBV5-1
CASSLDRLSEKLFF
TGCGCCAGCAGCCTGGACAGGCTAAGTGAAAAACTGTTTTTT
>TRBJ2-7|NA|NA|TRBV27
CASSFSLGDAYEQYF
TGTGCCAGCAGTTTCTCCCTGGGGGACGCCTACGAGCAGTACTTC
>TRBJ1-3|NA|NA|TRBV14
CASSQGLTVSGNTIYF
TGTGCCAGCAGCCAAGGACTGACGGTCTCTGGAAACACCATATATTTT
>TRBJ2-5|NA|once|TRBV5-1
CASSLYWTAQETQYF
TGCGCCAGCAGCCTATATTGGACGGCCCAAGAGACCCAGTACTTC
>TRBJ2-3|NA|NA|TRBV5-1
CASSGLPGPTDTQYF
TGCGCCAGCAGCGGCCTTCCGGGCCCCACAGATACGCAGTATTTT
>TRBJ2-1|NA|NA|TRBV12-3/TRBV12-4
CASCKLQGDEQFF
TGTGCCAGCTGCAAGCTCCAAGGGGATGAGCAGTTCTTC
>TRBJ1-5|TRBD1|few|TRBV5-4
CASSLGGTGFGGQPQHF
TGTGCCAGCAGCTTGGGTGGGACAGGTTTTGGGGGTCAGCCCCAGCATTTT
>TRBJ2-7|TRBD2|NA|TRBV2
CASNQREFSEQYF
TGTGCCAGCAACCAGCGGGAGTTCTCCGAGCAGTACTTC
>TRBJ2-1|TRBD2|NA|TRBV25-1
CASSEFAGGGYNEQFF
TGTGCCAGCAGTGAATTTGCGGGAGGAGGTTACAATGAGCAGTTCTTC
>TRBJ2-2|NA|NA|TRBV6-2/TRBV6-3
CASSPTRNTGELFF
TGTGCCAGCAGTCCCACTCGGAACACCGGGGAGCTGTTTTTT
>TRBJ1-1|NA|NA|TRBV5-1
CASSLGGKPEAFF
TGCGCCAGCAGCTTGGGCGGGAAGCCTGAAGCTTTCTTT
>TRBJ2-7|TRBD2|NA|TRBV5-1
CASSPAGGGYEQYF
TGCGCCAGCAGCCCGGCGGGAGGTGGGTACGAGCAGTACTTC
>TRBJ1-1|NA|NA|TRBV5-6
CASSLGDLRRNTEAFF
TGTGCCAGCAGCTTGGGGGATTTGAGGAGAAACACTGAAGCTTTCTTT
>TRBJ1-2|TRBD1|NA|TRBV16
CASSQHGTGALFYGYTF
TGTGCCAGCAGCCAACACGGGACAGGGGCCCTATTCTATGGCTACACCTTC
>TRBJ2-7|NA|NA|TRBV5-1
CASSLVRRDSYEQYF
TGCGCCAGCAGCTTGGTTCGTCGAGACTCCTACGAGCAGTACTTC
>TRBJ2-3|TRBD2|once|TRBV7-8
CASSLGTSGTSTDTQYF
TGTGCCAGCAGCCTAGGGACTAGCGGGACCAGCACAGATACGCAGTATTTT
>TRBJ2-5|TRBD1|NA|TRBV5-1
CASSSNRGSETQYF
TGCGCCAGCAGCTCAAACAGGGGTTCAGAGACCCAGTACTTC
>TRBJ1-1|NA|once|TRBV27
CASSDLGGRRAFF
TGTGCCAGCTCAGACTTGGGGGGGAGGAGGGCTTTCTTT
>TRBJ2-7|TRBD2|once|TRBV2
CASAVGASGSYEQYF
TGTGCCAGCGCGGTCGGGGCTAGCGGGTCCTACGAGCAGTACTTC
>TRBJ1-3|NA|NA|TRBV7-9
CASSLGRAPGNTIYF
TGTGCCAGCAGCTTAGGCAGGGCACCTGGAAACACCATATATTTT
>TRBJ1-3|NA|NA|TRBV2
CASRLDSPNTIYF
TGTGCCAGCAGATTGGACTCCCCCAACACCATATATTTT
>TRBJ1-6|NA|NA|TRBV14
CASSRGRGYSPLHF
TGTGCCAGCAGCCGCGGACGAGGGTATTCACCCCTCCACTTT